The source of this T cell receptor beta chain is a study of T cells expressing NK-cell markers. In the study overall: The TCR beta repertoires originated in sorted CD3+CD56+NKG2C+, CD3+CD56+NKG2C- and CD3+CD56-NKG2C+ T cells. In the group of eight sequenced donors, seven were HCMV-seropositive and one was seronegative.

Study-wide results and caveats: In a handful of donors, dominant CD3+CD56+NKG2C+ clonotypes ranked among the top 10 CD8+ clonotypes. In a handful of donors, dominant clonotypes made up about 28.3-65% of CD3+CD56-NKG2C+ cells.

CDR1 and CDR2 from the germline V gene are SGHTA and FQGNSA. The CDR3 loop spans 13 amino acids. TCRdb processed the 5' RACE reads again and assigns one entry to each CDR3 protein, with no DNA. Its clone listing holds hundreds of thousands of distinct CDR3 sequences. A word on this clonotype: The antigen is undetermined.

The chain has TRBV7-2 and TRBJ2-1; without DNA, the TCRdb call of TRBD2 cannot be checked. The sequence was collected from a woman between 18 and 70 years old in good health. The source material was blood T cells: a sorted CD56 or NKG2C T cell subset, CD4+ or CD8+ T cells, or bulk PBMC T cells (not recorded which). This CDR3 reads CASSRDSMGEQFF.